This T cell receptor (beta chain) was captured in a study of radiotherapy plus CTLA-4 blockade in lung cancer (dated by TCRdb to the late 2010s). Notes on the research overall: Among enrolled patients, 18% had an objective response and about 30% reached disease control. General study outcomes and caveats: After treatment with radiotherapy and ipilimumab, TCR clones that originated in tumors expanded in peripheral blood. The strongest predictors of response were reported to be early dynamic shifts in blood T cell clones along with a rise in serum interferon-beta following radiation.

This clone was counted a few times. The specificity of this receptor is unknown. No clone much larger than this one lies a single base away; base qualities are absent. Focal radiation therapy combined with CTLA-4 blockade (ipilimumab) was tested in patients with chemo-refractory metastatic non-small-cell lung cancer. The method behind the library was the immunoSEQ multiplex PCR assay. This is the immuneACCESS table as TCRdb keeps it, with only in-frame sequences that have V and J called. A part of the clones is gone; compared with another copy, unresolved V genes explain less than half, and the rest is unexplained. This sample has tens of thousands of clones in its table, and roughly three quarters of those were observed once. The ten top clones hold 2.5% to 3.5% of the sample. The sequence was collected from a human donor with non-small cell lung cancer who had a partial response to radiotherapy plus ipilimumab. Sequencing was performed on peripheral blood, taken from a patient treated with radiotherapy plus ipilimumab.

The CDR3 sequence is CASNLRGVSSYNEQFF. The DNA reads TGTGCCAGCAACCTCAGGGGGGTTAGCTCCTACAATGAGCAGTTCTTC. The sequence is built from TRBV5-6 and TRBJ2-1; a tentative D call is TRBD1 (7 bases match). Including the terminal cysteine and phenylalanine, the CDR3 comprises 16 residues. Only the CDR3 region is kept as DNA, spanning 48 bases read in frame from base 1. V loses 6 bases of germline sequence and J loses 0 bases, and the interval between the two ends is 16 bases. For CDR1 and CDR2, the germline V gene lists SGHDT and YYEEEE.